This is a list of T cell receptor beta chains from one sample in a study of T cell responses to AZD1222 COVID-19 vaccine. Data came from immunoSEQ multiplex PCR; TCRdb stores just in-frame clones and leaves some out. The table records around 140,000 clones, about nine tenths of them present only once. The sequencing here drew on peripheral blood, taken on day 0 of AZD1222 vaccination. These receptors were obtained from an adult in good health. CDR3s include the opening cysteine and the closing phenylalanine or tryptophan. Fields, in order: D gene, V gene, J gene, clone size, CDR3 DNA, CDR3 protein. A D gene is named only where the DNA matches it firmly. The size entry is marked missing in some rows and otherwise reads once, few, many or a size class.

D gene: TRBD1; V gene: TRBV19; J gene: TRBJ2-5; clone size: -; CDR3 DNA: TGTGCCAGTAGTAAGGGACAGGGGGCGTTTTCAGAGACCCAGTACTTC; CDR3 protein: CASSKGQGAFSETQYF
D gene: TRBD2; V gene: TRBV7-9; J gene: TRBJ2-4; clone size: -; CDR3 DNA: TGTGCCAGCACCAAACCGGGACTAGCGGAGGGGGGGAACATTCAGTACTTC; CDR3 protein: CASTKPGLAEGGNIQYF
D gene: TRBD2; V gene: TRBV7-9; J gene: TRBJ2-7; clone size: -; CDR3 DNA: TGTGCCAGCAGCCTCGGACTAGAGTCCTACGAGCAGTACTTC; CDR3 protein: CASSLGLESYEQYF
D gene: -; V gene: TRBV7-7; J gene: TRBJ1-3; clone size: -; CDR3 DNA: TGTGCCAGCAGCGCTGGACCTAACTCTGGAAACACCATATATTTT; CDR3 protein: CASSAGPNSGNTIYF
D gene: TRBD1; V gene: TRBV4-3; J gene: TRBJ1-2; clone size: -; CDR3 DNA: TGCGCCAGCAGCCAAGATTTCGGGACAGGGGGCGGCTACACCTTC; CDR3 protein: CASSQDFGTGGGYTF
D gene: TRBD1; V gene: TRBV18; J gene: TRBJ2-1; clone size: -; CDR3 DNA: TGTGCCAGCTCATTAAGGACAGGGGGCAATGAGCAGTTCTTC; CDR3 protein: CASSLRTGGNEQFF
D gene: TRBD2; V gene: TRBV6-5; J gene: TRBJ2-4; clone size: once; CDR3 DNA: TGTGCCAGCAGTAGGGGACTAGCGGAAAACATTCAGTACTTC; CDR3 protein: CASSRGLAENIQYF
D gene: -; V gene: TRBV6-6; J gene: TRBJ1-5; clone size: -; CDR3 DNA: TGTGCCAGCCTGGAGGGGGGCAGCAATCAGCCCCAGCATTTT; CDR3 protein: CASLEGGSNQPQHF
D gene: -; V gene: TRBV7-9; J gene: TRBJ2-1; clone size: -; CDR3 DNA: TGTGCCAGCAGCTTGATAATGAGCTCCTACAATGAGCAGTTCTTC; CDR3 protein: CASSLIMSSYNEQFF
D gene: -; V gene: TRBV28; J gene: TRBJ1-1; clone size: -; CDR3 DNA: TGTGCCAGCAGTTCCTCGAGGGTAGGGGACACTGAAGCTTTCTTT; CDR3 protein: CASSSSRVGDTEAFF
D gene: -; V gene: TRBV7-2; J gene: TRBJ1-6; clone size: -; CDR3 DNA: TGTGCCAGCAGCCCCCCGTCAGACTATAATTCACCCCTCCACTTT; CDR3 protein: CASSPPSDYNSPLHF
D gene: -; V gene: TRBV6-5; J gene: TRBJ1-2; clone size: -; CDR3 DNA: TGTGCCAGCAGGGCCACGGGGTCTCTCCTATATGGCTACACCTTC; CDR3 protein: CASRATGSLLYGYTF
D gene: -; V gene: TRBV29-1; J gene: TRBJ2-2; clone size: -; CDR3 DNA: TGCAGCTTCTCCCGGGGCTCGGACACCGGGGAGCTGTTTTTT; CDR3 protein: CSFSRGSDTGELFF
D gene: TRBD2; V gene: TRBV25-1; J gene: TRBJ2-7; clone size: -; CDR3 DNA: TGTGCCAGCAGTGAATACGGGACTAGCGGGCGGGCCTACGAGCAGTACTTC; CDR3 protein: CASSEYGTSGRAYEQYF
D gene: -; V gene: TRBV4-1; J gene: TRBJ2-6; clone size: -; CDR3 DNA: TGCGCCAGCAGCCAAACAGGTTTAGAGGCCAACGTCCTGACTTTC; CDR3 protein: CASSQTGLEANVLTF
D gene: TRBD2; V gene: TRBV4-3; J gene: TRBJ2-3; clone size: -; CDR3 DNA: TGCGCCAGCAGCCAACGACCGGGACTAGAGTACACAGATACGCAGTATTTT; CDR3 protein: CASSQRPGLEYTDTQYF
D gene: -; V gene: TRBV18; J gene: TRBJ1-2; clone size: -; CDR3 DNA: TGTGCCAGCTCACCTGGGGGCGGCGGCTACACCTTC; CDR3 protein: CASSPGGGGYTF
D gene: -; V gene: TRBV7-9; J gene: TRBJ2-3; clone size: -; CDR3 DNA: TGTGCCAGCGCTAGAGTTCTGGGCACAGATACGCAGTATTTT; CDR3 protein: CASARVLGTDTQYF
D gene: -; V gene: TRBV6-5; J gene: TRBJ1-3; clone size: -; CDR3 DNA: TGTGCCAGCAGTTACCGGTCAGGCTCTGGAAACACCATATATTTT; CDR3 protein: CASSYRSGSGNTIYF
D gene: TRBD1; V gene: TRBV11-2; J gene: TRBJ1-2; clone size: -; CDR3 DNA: TGTGCCAGCAGACAAGGGACAGCCTATGGCTACACCTTC; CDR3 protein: CASRQGTAYGYTF
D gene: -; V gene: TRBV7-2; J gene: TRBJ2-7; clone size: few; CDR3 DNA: TGTGCCAGCAGCTTACTGGACGGACCCTACGAGCAGTACTTC; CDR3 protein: CASSLLDGPYEQYF
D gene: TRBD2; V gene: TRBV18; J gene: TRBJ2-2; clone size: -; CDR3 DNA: TGTGCCAGCTCTCAGGGACTAGCGGACAACACCGGGGAGCTGTTTTTT; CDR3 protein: CASSQGLADNTGELFF
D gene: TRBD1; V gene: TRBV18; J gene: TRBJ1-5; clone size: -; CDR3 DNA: TGTGCCAGCTCACCAAGGACAGGGCAGGAACAGCCCCAGCATTTT; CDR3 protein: CASSPRTGQEQPQHF
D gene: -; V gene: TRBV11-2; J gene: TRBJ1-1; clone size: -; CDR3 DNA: TGTGCCAGCAGCCGCCCAGGTGCAGGTTTTAATGAAGCTTTCTTT; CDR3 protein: CASSRPGAGFNEAFF
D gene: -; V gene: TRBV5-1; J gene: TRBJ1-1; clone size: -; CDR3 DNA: TGCGCCAGCAGCAAAACAGACTACAGTTACACTGAAGCTTTCTTT; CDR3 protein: CASSKTDYSYTEAFF
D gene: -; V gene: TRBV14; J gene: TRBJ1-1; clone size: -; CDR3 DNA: TGTGCCAGCAGCCACACCGGACGGTCCCAAGCTTTCTTT; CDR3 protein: CASSHTGRSQAFF
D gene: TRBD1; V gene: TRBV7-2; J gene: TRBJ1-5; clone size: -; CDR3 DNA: TGTGCCAGCAGCTTAGCGCAGGGGGGACCCCAGCATTTT; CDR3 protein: CASSLAQGGPQHF
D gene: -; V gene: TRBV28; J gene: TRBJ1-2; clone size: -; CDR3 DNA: TGTGCCAGCAGTCAGAATAACTATGGCTACACCTTC; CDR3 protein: CASSQNNYGYTF
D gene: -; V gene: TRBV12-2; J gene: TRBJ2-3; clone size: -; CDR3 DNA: TGTGCAAGTCGCTTAGACGGGCCGGGAACAACCAAGGATCATACGCAGTATTTT; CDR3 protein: CASRLDGPGTTKDHTQYF
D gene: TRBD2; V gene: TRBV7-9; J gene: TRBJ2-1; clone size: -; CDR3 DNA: TGTGCCAGCAGGGCCCTTAGCGGGAGGGACAATGAGCAGTTCTTC; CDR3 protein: CASRALSGRDNEQFF
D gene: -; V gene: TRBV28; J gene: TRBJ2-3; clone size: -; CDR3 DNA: TGTGCCAGCAGTTTATCTCCTAATACAGGAGATACGCAGTATTTT; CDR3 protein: CASSLSPNTGDTQYF
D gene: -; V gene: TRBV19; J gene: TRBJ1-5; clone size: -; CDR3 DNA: TGTGCCAGTAATGGGCAGGGAGATCAGCCCCAGCATTTT; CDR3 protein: CASNGQGDQPQHF
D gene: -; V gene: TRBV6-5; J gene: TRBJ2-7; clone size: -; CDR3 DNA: TGTGCCAGCAGCAACGGGCAGGGAGGGTACTTC; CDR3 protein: CASSNGQGGYF
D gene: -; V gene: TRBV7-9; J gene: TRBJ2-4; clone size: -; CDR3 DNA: TGTGCCAGCACCGCTCGGGGCGCTGAAGCCAAAAACATTCAGTACTTC; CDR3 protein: CASTARGAEAKNIQYF
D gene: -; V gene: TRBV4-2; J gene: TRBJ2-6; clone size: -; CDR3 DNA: TGTGCCAGCAGCCAATCTACAGGGTCTGGGGCCAACGTCCTGACTTTC; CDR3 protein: CASSQSTGSGANVLTF
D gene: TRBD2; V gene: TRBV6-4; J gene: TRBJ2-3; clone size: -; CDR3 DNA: TGTGCCAGCAGCCTAGCGGCAGCTAGCACAGATACGCAGTATTTT; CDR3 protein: CASSLAAASTDTQYF
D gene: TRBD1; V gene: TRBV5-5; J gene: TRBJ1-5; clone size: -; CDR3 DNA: TGTGCCAGCAGCTTGGGGGGTTCCACAGGGGGAGGACTGCCCCAGCATTTT; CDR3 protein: CASSLGGSTGGGLPQHF
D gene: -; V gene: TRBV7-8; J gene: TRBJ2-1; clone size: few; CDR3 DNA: TGTGCCAGCAGCTTAGGACGCCTAGTCATGTACAATGAGCAGTTCTTC; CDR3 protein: CASSLGRLVMYNEQFF
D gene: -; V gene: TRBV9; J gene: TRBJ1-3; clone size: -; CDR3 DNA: TGTGCCAGCAGCGTAGGATCGACGTATGGAAACACCATATATTTT; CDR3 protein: CASSVGSTYGNTIYF
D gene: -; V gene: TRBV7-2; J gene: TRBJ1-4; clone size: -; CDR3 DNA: TGTGCCAGCAGCCCGTACGGCGGCGAACTGTTTTTT; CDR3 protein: CASSPYGGELFF
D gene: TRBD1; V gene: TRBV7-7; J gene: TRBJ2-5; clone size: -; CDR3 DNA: TGTGCCAGCAGCCTGGGACAGGGGGCCGGCGAGACCCAGTACTTC; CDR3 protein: CASSLGQGAGETQYF
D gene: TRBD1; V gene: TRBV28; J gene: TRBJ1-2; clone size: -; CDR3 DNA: TGTGCCAGCAGCCCCGGACAGGCTACCTATGGCTACACCTTC; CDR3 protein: CASSPGQATYGYTF
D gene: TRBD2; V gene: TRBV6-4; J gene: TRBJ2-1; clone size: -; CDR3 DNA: TGTGCCAGCAGTGACGAAGCGGGAAAAGGCTACAATGAGCAGTTCTTC; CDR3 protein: CASSDEAGKGYNEQFF
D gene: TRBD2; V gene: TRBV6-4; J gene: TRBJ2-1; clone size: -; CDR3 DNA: TGTGCCAGCAGCCCAATAGCGGGAGAGCCTCATGAGCAGTTCTTC; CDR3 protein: CASSPIAGEPHEQFF
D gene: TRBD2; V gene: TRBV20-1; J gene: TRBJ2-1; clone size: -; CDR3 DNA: TGCAGTGCTAGTTCGGGAGGCTATGAGCAGTTCTTC; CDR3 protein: CSASSGGYEQFF
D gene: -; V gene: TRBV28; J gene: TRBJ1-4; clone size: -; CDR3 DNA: TGTGCCAGCAGCGCAACGGGCAGTTTTAATGAAAAACTGTTTTTT; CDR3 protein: CASSATGSFNEKLFF
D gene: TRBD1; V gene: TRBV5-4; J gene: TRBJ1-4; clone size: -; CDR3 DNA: TGTGCCAGCAGCTCCCGACAGGGAACTAATGAAAAACTGTTTTTT; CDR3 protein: CASSSRQGTNEKLFF
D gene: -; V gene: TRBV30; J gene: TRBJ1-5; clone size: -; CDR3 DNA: TGTGCCTGGAGTAGGGTCGGGGATAGCAATCAGCCCCAGCATTTT; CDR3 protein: CAWSRVGDSNQPQHF
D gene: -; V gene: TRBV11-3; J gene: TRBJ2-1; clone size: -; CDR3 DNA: TGTGCCAGCAGCTTGGTTGACAATGAGCAGTTCTTC; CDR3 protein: CASSLVDNEQFF
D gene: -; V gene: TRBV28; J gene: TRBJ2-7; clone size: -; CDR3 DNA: TGTGCCAGCAGCCCGAGTCACGGGCTAAGCTCCTACGAGCAGTACTTC; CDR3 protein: CASSPSHGLSSYEQYF
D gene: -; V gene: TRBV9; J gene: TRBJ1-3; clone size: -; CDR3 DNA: TGTGCCAGCAGCGTATTGGGGTCTGGAAACACCATATATTTT; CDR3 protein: CASSVLGSGNTIYF
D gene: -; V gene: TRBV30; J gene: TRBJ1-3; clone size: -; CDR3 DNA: TGTGCCTGGACCGCTTCCGGATCATCTGGAAACACCATATATTTT; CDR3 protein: CAWTASGSSGNTIYF
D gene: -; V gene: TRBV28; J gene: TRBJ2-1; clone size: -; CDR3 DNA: TGTGCCAGCAGGCCCGGCGGAGCCTACAATGAGCAGTTCTTC; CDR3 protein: CASRPGGAYNEQFF